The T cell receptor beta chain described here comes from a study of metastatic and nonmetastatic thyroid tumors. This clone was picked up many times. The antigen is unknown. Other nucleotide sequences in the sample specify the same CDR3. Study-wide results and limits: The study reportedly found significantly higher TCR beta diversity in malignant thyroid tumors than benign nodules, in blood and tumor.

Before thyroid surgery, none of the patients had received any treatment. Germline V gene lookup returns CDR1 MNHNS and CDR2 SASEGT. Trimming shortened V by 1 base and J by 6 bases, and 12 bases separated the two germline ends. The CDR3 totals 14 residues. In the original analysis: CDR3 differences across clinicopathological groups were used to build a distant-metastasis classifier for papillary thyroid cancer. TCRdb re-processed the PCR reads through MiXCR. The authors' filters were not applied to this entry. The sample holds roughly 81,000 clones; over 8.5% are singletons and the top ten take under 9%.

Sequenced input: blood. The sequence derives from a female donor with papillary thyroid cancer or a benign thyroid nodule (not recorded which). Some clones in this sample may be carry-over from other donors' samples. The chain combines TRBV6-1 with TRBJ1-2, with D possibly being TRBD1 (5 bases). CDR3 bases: TGTGCCAGCAGTGAAGAGTGGGAGGGGCATGGCTACACCTTC. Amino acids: CASSEEWEGHGYTF.